The rows below give T cell receptor beta chains drawn from one sample of a study of T cell responses to AZD1222 COVID-19 vaccine. Method: immunoSEQ multiplex PCR; TCRdb's copy keeps in-frame clones and lacks some. The sample shows roughly 150,000 clones, approximately 90% of them seen only once. Specimen: peripheral blood, collected on day 0 of AZD1222 vaccination. The origin of the receptors is an adult in good health. Each CDR3 is given with its conserved first and last residue. D genes are given only for firm matches. For some rows the clone size is stated as once, few or many, or as a class when expanded; others skip it.

V	D	size	J	DNA	CDR3
TRBV5-1	TRBD1	.	TRBJ1-2	TGCGCCAGCAGCTTGGGGACAGGCAATGGCTACACCTTC	CASSLGTGNGYTF
TRBV13	TRBD1	.	TRBJ1-1	TGTGCCAGCAGCTTTTGGGACAGGGGAAAGGACACTGAAGCTTTCTTT	CASSFWDRGKDTEAFF
TRBV18	.	.	TRBJ1-4	TGTGCCAGCTCACCCTCCCGGACGGGAGAAAAACTGTTTTTT	CASSPSRTGEKLFF
TRBV6-2/TRBV6-3	.	.	TRBJ2-1	TGTGCCAGCAGTTACAAGTCAGGGGGGAATGAGCAGTTCTTC	CASSYKSGGNEQFF
TRBV5-8	TRBD1	.	TRBJ2-3	TGTGCCAGCACCTTGGGGGGACAGGGAACAGATACGCAGTATTTT	CASTLGGQGTDTQYF
TRBV6-5	.	once	TRBJ1-2	TGTGCCAGCAGCCCACAGGGAAGGGATGGCTACACCTTC	CASSPQGRDGYTF
TRBV5-1	.	.	TRBJ1-1	TGCGCCAGCAGCCATGAAGAGTCAAGGGGCACTGAAGCTTTCTTT	CASSHEESRGTEAFF
TRBV13	TRBD2	.	TRBJ2-3	TGTGCCAGCAGCTTCCCCCGACTAGCGGGGTATGGCACAGATACGCAGTATTTT	CASSFPRLAGYGTDTQYF
TRBV3-1/TRBV3-2	.	.	TRBJ1-6	TGTGCCAGCAGCTACGAGGGGTACCTCTCTAATTCACCCCTCCACTTT	CASSYEGYLSNSPLHF
TRBV6-6	.	.	TRBJ1-2	TGTGCCAGCAACGCAGGGAGCGATGGCTACACCTTC	CASNAGSDGYTF
TRBV25-1	TRBD1	once	TRBJ1-2	TGTGCCAGCAGTGAAGTCGGACAGGTCGGTGGCTACACCTTC	CASSEVGQVGGYTF